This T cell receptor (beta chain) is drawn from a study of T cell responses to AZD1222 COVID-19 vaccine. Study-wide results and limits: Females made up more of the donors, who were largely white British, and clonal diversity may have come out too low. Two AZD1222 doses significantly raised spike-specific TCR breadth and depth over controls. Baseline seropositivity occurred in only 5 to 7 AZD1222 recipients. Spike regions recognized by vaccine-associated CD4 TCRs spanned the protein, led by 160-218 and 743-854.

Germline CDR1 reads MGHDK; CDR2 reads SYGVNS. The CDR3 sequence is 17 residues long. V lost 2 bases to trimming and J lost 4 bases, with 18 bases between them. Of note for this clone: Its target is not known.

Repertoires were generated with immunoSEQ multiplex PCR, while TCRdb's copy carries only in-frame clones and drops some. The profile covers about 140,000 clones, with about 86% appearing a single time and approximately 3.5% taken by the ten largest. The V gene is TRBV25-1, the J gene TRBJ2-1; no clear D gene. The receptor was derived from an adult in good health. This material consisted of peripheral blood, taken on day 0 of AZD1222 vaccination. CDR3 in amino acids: CASSEIPSETLYNEQFF. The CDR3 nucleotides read TGTGCCAGCAGTGAAATCCCCTCAGAGACGCTTTACAATGAGCAGTTCTTC. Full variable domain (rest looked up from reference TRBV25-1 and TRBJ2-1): EADIYQTPRYLVIGTGKKITLECSQTMGHDKMYWYQQDPGMELHLIHYSYGVNSTEKGDLSSESTVSRIRTEHFPLTLESARPSHTSQYLCASSEIPSETLYNEQFFGPGTRLTVL.